Listed below are T cell receptor beta chains from one sample, sequenced in a study of chemoradiotherapy in HPV16-positive cancers. TCRdb's table, derived via immunoSEQ multiplex PCR, lists solely in-frame clones and lacks some. The sample lists 500 to 700 clones; over 55% were seen once. Specimen: tumor tissue, collected from a patient who underwent chemoradiotherapy. Every receptor here comes from a human donor with HPV-associated anogenital cancer. CDR3s include the opening cysteine and the closing phenylalanine or tryptophan. A D gene is named only where the DNA matches it firmly. The size entry is marked missing in some rows and otherwise reads once, few, many or a size class.

d_call	j_call	clone_size	v_call	cdr3_nt	cdr3_aa
TRBD1	TRBJ1-1	NA	TRBV9	TGTGCCAGCAGCTTAACAGGGGGCCCGAACACTGAAGCTTTCTTT	CASSLTGGPNTEAFF
TRBD1	TRBJ2-3	few	TRBV6-4	TGTGCCAGCAGTGAGGAGGCAGGGGGCTCAGATACGCAGTATTTT	CASSEEAGGSDTQYF
NA	TRBJ1-5	NA	TRBV10-2	TGCGCCAGCAGTGAGTCGAGGGAGAGCCATCAGCCCCAGCATTTT	CASSESRESHQPQHF
NA	TRBJ2-6	few	TRBV4-1	TGCGCCAGCAGCCAAACTGAAGGCTCTGGGGCCAACGTCCTGACTTTC	CASSQTEGSGANVLTF
TRBD2	TRBJ2-1	NA	TRBV28	TGTGCCAGCAGTTTAGATAGCGGGGAGTCGGCTGAGCAGTTCTTC	CASSLDSGESAEQFF
NA	TRBJ1-1	NA	TRBV11-3	TGTGCCAGCAGCCAGGGAATGGGCACTGAAGCTTTCTTT	CASSQGMGTEAFF
NA	TRBJ1-2	NA	TRBV28	TGTGCCAGCACCCAAATCACGAGCGGCTACACCTTC	CASTQITSGYTF
TRBD2	TRBJ2-5	NA	TRBV30	TGTGCTTGGAGTGTCGCGACTAGCGGGGGGGGACAAGAGACCCAGTACTTC	CAWSVATSGGGQETQYF
TRBD1	TRBJ1-1	NA	TRBV7-9	TGTGCCAGCAGAGCGACAGGGATTACTGAAGCTTTCTTT	CASRATGITEAFF
TRBD1	TRBJ1-5	NA	TRBV28	TGTGCCAGCAACCCGGTAGGGGACAGGGGGCGCTGGGGGTCGGGTCAGCCCCAGCATTTT	CASNPVGDRGRWGSGQPQHF
TRBD2	TRBJ2-5	few	TRBV30	TGTGCCTGGAGTGTCGCGACTAGCGGGGGGGGACAAGAGACCCAGTACTTC	CAWSVATSGGGQETQYF
NA	TRBJ1-1	NA	TRBV18	TGTGCCAGCTCACCGTACGGGTCCACTGAAGCTTTCTTT	CASSPYGSTEAFF
NA	TRBJ2-2	NA	TRBV6-8	TGTGCCAGCAGTCCCACTAGCTCCGCCGGGGAGCTGTTTTTT	CASSPTSSAGELFF
NA	TRBJ2-3	NA	TRBV11-2	TGTGCCAGCAGCTCTCTCGGGCGCACAGATACGCAGTATTTT	CASSSLGRTDTQYF
NA	TRBJ1-2	NA	TRBV7-4	TGTGCCAGCAGCTTACGGGGCTATGGCTACACCTTC	CASSLRGYGYTF
NA	TRBJ1-1	hyperexpanded	TRBV2	TGTGCCAGCAGTCATCGGGGGGAGAACACTGAAGCTTTCTTT	CASSHRGENTEAFF
TRBD2	TRBJ2-3	NA	TRBV2	TGTGCCAGCAGTGTGGTGGGACTAGCGGGAATCACAGATACGCAGTATTTT	CASSVVGLAGITDTQYF
NA	TRBJ2-7	large	TRBV4-2	TGTGCCAGCAGCCAACCCCTAACCTACGAGCAGTACTTC	CASSQPLTYEQYF
TRBD1	TRBJ2-7	NA	TRBV4-2	TGTGCCAGCAGCCAAGATCTTGGGGACAGTACCTACGAGCAGTACTTC	CASSQDLGDSTYEQYF
TRBD1	TRBJ2-2	NA	TRBV6-1	TGTGCCAGCACATTAGACAGGGTAACCGGGGAGCTGTTTTTT	CASTLDRVTGELFF
NA	TRBJ2-1	once	TRBV6-1	TGTGCCAGCAGTGAGGGAGGAGGCTCCTACAATGAGCAGTTCTTC	CASSEGGGSYNEQFF
TRBD1	TRBJ2-7	NA	TRBV9	TGTGCCAGCAGCGCGGGACAGGGTAATACCTACGAGCAGTACTTC	CASSAGQGNTYEQYF
TRBD1	TRBJ1-5	NA	TRBV28	TGTGCCAGCATTTTACAGGGGGATCAGCCCCAGCATTTT	CASILQGDQPQHF
TRBD2	TRBJ2-7	NA	TRBV19	TGTGCCAGTAGTATAGCCGCGACTAGCGGGGGATACTACGAGCAGTACTTC	CASSIAATSGGYYEQYF
TRBD1	TRBJ2-7	NA	TRBV6-5	TGTGCCAGCAGTACAGGGGACAGGGGTTACGAGCAGTACTTC	CASSTGDRGYEQYF
NA	TRBJ1-2	NA	TRBV2	TGTGCCAGCAGTGAAACAGGTATTGGAAACTATGGCTACACCTTC	CASSETGIGNYGYTF
TRBD1	TRBJ1-5	NA	TRBV6-1	TGTGCCAGCAGGGGACAGGGACATCAGCCCCAGCATTTT	CASRGQGHQPQHF
NA	TRBJ1-2	few	TRBV13	TGTGCCAGCAGCTTAGCATACAGCCCCAACTATGGCTACACCTTC	CASSLAYSPNYGYTF
NA	TRBJ1-3	NA	TRBV4-1	TGCGCCAGCAGCCAAGAAAACACCATATATTTT	CASSQENTIYF
NA	TRBJ1-1	NA	TRBV6-5	TGTGCCAGCAGGGGACTGACGAACACTGAAGCTTTCTTT	CASRGLTNTEAFF
NA	TRBJ2-4	NA	TRBV2	TGTGCCATCACCCCACGGATAGCCAAAAACATTCAGTACTTC	CAITPRIAKNIQYF
TRBD1	TRBJ2-5	NA	TRBV7-2	TGTGCCAGCAGCCGAGACAGGGGGTCGGGGACCCAGTACTTC	CASSRDRGSGTQYF
TRBD1	TRBJ2-3	NA	TRBV27	TGTGCCGCGATGGGACAGGGGTTAGATACGCAGTATTTT	CAAMGQGLDTQYF
NA	TRBJ2-5	NA	TRBV11-3	TGTGCCAGCAGCCAGCTCGGGCTGGGGACCCAGTACTTC	CASSQLGLGTQYF
TRBD1	TRBJ1-1	NA	TRBV5-4	TGTGCCAGCAGCTGGACAGGGCTGAACACTGAAGCTTTCTTT	CASSWTGLNTEAFF
NA	TRBJ1-4	once	TRBV30	TGTGCCTGGAGTCGGGACACCTCCGAAAAACTGTTTTTT	CAWSRDTSEKLFF
NA	TRBJ1-3	NA	TRBV10-2	TGCGCCAGCAGTGTCGGAGTCGGAAACACCATATATTTT	CASSVGVGNTIYF
TRBD1	TRBJ2-7	few	TRBV7-9	TGTGCCAGCAGCTCAACGAAAGCCAGACAGGGGACAAGCCCCTACGAGCAGTACTTC	CASSSTKARQGTSPYEQYF
NA	TRBJ1-1	once	TRBV21-1	TGTGCCAGCAGCAAAGGGGGCCGAGGACGCACTGAAGCTTTCTTT	CASSKGGRGRTEAFF
NA	TRBJ1-1	few	TRBV7-9	TGTGCCAGCAGCGCGGGTCTGGCGGACACTGAAGCTTTCTTT	CASSAGLADTEAFF
NA	TRBJ2-2	NA	TRBV7-6	TGTGCCAGCACCCCGTGGGAGGCTCCGAACCCCACCGGGGAGCTGTTTTTT	CASTPWEAPNPTGELFF
TRBD1	TRBJ1-2	NA	TRBV5-8	TGTGCCAGCAGCGCTACCCGACAGGGCCATGGCTACACCTTC	CASSATRQGHGYTF
TRBD1	TRBJ1-1	NA	TRBV15	TGTGCCACCAGCAGCCAGGGGGCCAACACTGAAGCTTTCTTT	CATSSQGANTEAFF
NA	TRBJ1-1	NA	TRBV7-8	TGTGCCAGCAGCTCCTGGGGGGACGGGACTGAAGCTTTCTTT	CASSSWGDGTEAFF
NA	TRBJ2-7	few	TRBV20-1	TGCAGTGCTTCTAACTACGAGCAGTACTTC	CSASNYEQYF
NA	TRBJ1-4	NA	TRBV19	TGTGCCAGTAGTATAGGACGGCCAACTAATGAAAAACTGTTTTTT	CASSIGRPTNEKLFF
NA	TRBJ2-1	NA	TRBV6-5	TGTGCCAGCAGTTATGGAAGGGCAGGCAATGAGCAGTTCTTC	CASSYGRAGNEQFF